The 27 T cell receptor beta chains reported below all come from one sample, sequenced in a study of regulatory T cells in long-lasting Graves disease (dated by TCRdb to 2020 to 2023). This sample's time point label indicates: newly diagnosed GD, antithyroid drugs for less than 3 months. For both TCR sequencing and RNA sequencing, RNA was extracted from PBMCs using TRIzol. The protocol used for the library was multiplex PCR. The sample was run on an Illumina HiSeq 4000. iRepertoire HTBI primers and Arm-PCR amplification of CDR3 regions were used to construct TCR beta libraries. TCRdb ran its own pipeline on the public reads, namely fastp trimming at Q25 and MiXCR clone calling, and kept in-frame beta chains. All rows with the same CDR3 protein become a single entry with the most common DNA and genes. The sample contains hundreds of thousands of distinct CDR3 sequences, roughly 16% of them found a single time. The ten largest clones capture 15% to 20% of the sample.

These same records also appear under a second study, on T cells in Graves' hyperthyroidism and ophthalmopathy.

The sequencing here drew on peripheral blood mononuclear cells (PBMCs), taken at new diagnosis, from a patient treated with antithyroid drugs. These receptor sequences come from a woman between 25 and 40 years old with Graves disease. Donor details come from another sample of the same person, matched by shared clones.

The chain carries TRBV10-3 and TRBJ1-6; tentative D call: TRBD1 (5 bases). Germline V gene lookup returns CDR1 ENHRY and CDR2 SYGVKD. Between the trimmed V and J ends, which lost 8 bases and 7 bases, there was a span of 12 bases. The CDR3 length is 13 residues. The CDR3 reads CAIGGGTNSPLHF. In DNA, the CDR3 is TGTGCCATCGGGGGGGGAACAAATTCACCCCTCCACTTT.

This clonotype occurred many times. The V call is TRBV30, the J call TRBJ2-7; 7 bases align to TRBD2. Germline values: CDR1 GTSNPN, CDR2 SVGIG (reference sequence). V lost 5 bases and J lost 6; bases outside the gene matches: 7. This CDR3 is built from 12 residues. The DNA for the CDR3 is TGTGCCTGGCGGACTAGTTTCCCCGAGCAGTACTTC. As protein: CAWRTSFPEQYF.

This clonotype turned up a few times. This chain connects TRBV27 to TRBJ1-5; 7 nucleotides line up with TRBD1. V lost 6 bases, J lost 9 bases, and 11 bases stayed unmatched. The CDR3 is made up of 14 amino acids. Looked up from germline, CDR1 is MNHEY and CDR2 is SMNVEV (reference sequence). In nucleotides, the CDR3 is TGTGCCAGCAGCTCTGGACAGGTCCTCGGGCCCCAGCATTTT. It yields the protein CASSSGQVLGPQHF.

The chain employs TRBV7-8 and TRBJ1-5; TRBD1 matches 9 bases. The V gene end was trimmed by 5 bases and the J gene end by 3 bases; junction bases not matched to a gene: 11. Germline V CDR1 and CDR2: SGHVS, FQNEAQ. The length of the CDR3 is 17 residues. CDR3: CASSLGTGLLTNQPQHF. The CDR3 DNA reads TGTGCCAGCAGCCTAGGGACAGGGCTATTAACCAATCAGCCCCAGCATTTT. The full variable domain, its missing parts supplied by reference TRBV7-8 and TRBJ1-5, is GAGVSQSPRYKVAKRGQDVALRCDPISGHVSLFWYQQALGQGPEFLTYFQNEAQLDKSGLPSDRFFAERPEGSVSTLKIQRTQQEDSAVYLCASSLGTGLLTNQPQHFGDGTRLSIL.

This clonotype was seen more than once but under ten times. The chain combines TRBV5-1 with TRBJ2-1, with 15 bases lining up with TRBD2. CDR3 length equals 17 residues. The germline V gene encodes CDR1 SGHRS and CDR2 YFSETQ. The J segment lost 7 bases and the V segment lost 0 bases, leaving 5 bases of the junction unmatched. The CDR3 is CASSLAWGLAGGNEQFF. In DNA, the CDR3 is TGCGCCAGCAGCTTGGCCTGGGGACTAGCGGGAGGAAATGAGCAGTTCTTC.

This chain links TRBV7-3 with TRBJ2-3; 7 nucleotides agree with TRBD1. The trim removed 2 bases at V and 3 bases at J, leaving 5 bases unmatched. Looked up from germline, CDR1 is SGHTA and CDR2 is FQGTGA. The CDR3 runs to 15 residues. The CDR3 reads CASSLQGQYTDTQYF. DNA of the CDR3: TGTGCCAGCAGCTTACAGGGACAGTATACAGATACGCAGTATTTT.

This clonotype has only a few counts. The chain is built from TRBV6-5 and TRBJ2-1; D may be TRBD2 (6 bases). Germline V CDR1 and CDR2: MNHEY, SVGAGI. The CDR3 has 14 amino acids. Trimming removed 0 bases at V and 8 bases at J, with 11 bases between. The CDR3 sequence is CASSYSQGGHEQFF. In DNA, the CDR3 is TGTGCCAGCAGTTACTCGCAGGGAGGCCATGAGCAGTTCTTC.

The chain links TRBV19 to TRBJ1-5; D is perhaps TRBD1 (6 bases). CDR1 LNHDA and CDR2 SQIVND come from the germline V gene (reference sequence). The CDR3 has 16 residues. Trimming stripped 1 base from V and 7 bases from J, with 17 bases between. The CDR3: CASSIGAGGTGQPQHF. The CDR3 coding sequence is TGTGCCAGTAGTATAGGGGCGGGGGGCACAGGGCAGCCCCAGCATTTT.

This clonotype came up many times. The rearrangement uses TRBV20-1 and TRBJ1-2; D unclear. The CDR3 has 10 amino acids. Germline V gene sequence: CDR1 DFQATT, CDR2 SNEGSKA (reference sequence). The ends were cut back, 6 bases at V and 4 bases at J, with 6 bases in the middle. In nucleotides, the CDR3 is TGCAGTGCGCCTAGCTATGGCTACACCTTC. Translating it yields CSAPSYGYTF.

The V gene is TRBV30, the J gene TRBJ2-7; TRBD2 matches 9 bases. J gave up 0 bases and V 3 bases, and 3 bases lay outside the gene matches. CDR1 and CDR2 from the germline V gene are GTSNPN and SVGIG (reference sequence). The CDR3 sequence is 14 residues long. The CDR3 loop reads CAWSAGGSSYEQYF. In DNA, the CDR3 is TGTGCCTGGAGCGCGGGAGGGAGCTCCTACGAGCAGTACTTC.

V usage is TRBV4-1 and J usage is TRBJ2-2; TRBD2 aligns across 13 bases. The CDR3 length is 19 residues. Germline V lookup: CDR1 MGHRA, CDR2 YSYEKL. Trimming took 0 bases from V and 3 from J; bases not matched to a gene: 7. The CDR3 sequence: CASSQDRTSGRGYTGELFF. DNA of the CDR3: TGCGCCAGCAGCCAAGATCGGACTAGCGGGAGAGGGTACACCGGGGAGCTGTTTTTT.

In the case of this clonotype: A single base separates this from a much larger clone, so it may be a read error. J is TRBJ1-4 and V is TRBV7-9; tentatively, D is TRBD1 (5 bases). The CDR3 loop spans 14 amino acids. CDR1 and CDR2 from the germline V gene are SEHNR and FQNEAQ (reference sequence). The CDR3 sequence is CASRQPGPNEKLSF. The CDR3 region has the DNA TGTGCCAGCAGGCAGCCGGGGCCAAATGAAAAACTGTCTTTT.

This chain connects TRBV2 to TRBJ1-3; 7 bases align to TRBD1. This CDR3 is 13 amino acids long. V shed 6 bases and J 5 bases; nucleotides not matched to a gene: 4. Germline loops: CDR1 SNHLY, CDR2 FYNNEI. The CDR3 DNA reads TGTGCCAGCAGATACAGGGGTCGAAACACCATATATTTT. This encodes CASRYRGRNTIYF.

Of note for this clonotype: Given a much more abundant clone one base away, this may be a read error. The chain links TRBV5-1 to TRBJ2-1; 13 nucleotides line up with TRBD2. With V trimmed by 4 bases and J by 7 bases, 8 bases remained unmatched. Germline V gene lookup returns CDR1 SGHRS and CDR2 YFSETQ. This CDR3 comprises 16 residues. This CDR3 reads CASSMGTSGTGNEQFF. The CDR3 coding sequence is TGCGCCAGCAGCATGGGGACTAGCGGGACGGGAAATGAGCAGTTCTTC. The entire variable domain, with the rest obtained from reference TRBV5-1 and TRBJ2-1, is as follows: KAGVTQTPRYLIKTRGQQVTLSCSPISGHRSVSWYQQTPGQGLQFLFEYFSETQRNKGNFPGRFSGRQFSNSRSEMNVSTLELGDSALYLCASSMGTSGTGNEQFFGPGTRLTVL.

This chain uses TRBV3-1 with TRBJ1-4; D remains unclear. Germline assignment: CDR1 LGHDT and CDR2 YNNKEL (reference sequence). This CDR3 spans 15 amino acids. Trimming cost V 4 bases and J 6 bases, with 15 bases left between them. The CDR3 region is CASSPYRGRDEKLFF. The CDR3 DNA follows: TGTGCCAGCAGCCCATACCGGGGTAGGGATGAAAAACTGTTTTTT.

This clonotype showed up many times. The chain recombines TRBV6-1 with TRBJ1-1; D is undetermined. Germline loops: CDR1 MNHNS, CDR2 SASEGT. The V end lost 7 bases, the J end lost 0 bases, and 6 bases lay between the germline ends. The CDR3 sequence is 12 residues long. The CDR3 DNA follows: TGTGCCAGCACACGGGTGAACACTGAAGCTTTCTTT. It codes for CASTRVNTEAFF.

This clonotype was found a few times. The CDR3 reads CASSEQTGSPYEQYF. As DNA, the CDR3 is TGTGCCAGCAGTGAACAAACCGGGAGTCCCTACGAGCAGTACTTC. The gene calls are TRBV6-1 and TRBJ2-7, with D perhaps TRBD2 (6 bases). The germline gives CDR1 MNHNS, CDR2 SASEGT. Deletions cut 2 bases from V and 2 bases from J, with 13 bases between. CDR3 length: 15 residues.

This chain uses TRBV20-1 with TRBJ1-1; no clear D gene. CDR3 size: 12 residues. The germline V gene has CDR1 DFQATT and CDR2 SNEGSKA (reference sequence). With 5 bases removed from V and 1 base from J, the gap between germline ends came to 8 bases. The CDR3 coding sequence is TGCAGTGCTGGACGGTCGAACACTGAAGCTTTCTTT. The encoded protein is CSAGRSNTEAFF.

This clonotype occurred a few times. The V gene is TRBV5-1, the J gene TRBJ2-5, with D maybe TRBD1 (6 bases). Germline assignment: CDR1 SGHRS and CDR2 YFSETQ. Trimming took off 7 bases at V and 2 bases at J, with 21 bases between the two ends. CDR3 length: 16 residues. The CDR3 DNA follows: TGCGCCAGCGGGCAGGGGTTTGGGGCCACTCAAGAGACCCAGTACTTC. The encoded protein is CASGQGFGATQETQYF.

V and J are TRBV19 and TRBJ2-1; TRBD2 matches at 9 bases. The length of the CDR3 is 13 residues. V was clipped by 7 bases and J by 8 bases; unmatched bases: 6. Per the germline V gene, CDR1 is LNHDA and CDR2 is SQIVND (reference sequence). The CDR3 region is CASKKREAYEQFF. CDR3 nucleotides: TGTGCCAGTAAGAAGCGGGAGGCCTATGAGCAGTTCTTC.

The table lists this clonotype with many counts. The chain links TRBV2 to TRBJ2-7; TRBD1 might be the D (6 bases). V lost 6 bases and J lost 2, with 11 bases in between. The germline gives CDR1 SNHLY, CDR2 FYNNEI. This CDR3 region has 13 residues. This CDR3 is CASRRQDAYEQYF. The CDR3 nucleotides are TGTGCCAGCAGAAGACAGGACGCCTACGAGCAGTACTTC.

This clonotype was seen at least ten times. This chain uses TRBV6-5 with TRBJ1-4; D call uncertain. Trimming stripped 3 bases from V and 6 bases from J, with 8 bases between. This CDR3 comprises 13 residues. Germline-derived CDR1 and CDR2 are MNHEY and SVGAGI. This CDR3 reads CASSYRMDEKLFF. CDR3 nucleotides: TGTGCCAGCAGTTATAGAATGGATGAAAAACTGTTTTTT.

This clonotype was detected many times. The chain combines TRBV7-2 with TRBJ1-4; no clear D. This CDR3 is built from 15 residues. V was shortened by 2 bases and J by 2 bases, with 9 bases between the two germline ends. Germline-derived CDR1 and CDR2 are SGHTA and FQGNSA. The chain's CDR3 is CASSLNGVTNEKLFF. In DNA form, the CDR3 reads TGTGCCAGCAGCTTAAACGGGGTCACTAATGAAAAACTGTTTTTT.

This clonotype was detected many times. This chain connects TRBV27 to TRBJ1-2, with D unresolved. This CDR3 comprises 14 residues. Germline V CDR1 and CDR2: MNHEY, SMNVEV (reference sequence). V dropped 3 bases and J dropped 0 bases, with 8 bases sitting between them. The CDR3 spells CASSLLSTNYGYTF. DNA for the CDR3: TGTGCCAGCAGTTTGCTCAGCACTAACTATGGCTACACCTTC.

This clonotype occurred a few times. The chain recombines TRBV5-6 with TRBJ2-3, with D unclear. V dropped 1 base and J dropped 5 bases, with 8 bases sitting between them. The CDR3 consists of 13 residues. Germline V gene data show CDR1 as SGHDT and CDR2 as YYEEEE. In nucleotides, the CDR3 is TGTGCCAGCAGCTTGAATCCTGGAGATACGCAGTATTTT. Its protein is CASSLNPGDTQYF.

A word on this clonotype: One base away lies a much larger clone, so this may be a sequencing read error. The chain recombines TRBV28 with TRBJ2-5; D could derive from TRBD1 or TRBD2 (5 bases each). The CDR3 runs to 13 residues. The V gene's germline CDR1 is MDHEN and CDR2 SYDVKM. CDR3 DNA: TGTGCCAGCCTAAGGGGAGTCCAAGAGACCCAGTGCTTC. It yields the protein CASLRGVQETQCF.

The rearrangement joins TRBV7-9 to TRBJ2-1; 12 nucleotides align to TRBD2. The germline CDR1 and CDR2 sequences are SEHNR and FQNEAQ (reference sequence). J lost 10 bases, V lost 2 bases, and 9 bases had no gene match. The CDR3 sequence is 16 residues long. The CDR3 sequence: CASSLPTSGGIGEQFF. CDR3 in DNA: TGTGCCAGCAGCTTACCGACTAGCGGGGGTATTGGGGAGCAGTTCTTC.